This TCR beta chain was identified during a study of regulatory T cells in long-lasting Graves disease. For the study at large: Persistent Graves' disease denoted over 5 years of antithyroid drugs plus positive TSH receptor antibodies. General study points: Persistent patients shared fewer than 3,500 public clonotypes among themselves. Newly diagnosed patients shared fewer, at under 1,000. Patients whose Graves' disease persisted exhibited lower TCR diversity than those newly diagnosed.

For TCR beta, libraries came from iRepertoire HTBI primers and Arm-PCR of CDR3 regions. In TCRdb, the multiplex PCR reads were re-called with MiXCR into one record per CDR3 protein. The table includes over 650,000 distinct CDR3 sequences, 25% to 30% detected once. Time point noted: persistent/refractory GD, antithyroid drugs over 5 years with positive TRAb. The authors made the TCR library using RNA they extracted from PBMCs. Diagnosis followed American Thyroid Association guidelines for Graves' disease. Only a few counts were recorded for this clonotype. Its antigen remains unidentified. Germline V gene sequence: CDR1 MDHEN, CDR2 SYDVKM. The V end lost 10 bases, the J end lost 7 bases, and 14 bases lay between the germline ends. This CDR3 region has 12 residues.

The chain is built from TRBV28 and TRBJ1-5; D possibly corresponds to TRBD1 (5 bases). The sample here was peripheral blood mononuclear cells (PBMCs), taken when the disease was refractory, from a patient treated with antithyroid drugs. This receptor was taken from a female donor with Graves disease. DNA for the CDR3: TGTGCCACCCGGGGGAGCGGACAGCCCCAGCATTTT. As protein: CATRGSGQPQHF.